These 6 T cell receptor beta chains were sequenced from one sample in a study of blood T cells in healthy people across ages. Primers used in a second PCR of about 6 to 11 cycles were a sample-barcoded 5' primer and a J-beta primer mix. TCRdb independently ran MiXCR on the 5' RACE reads; one entry per CDR3 protein. The table shows hundreds of thousands of distinct CDR3 sequences, with roughly 20% occurring only once. Sequencing was performed on blood. These receptors were collected from a man between 70 and 80 years old in good health.

The gene calls are TRBV6-2 or TRBV6-3 and TRBJ1-1, with D perhaps matching TRBD1 (6 bases). The germline gives CDR1 MNHEY, CDR2 SVGEGT. V was clipped by 7 bases and J by 4 bases, with 13 bases between them. The CDR3 is 13 residues long. DNA of the CDR3: TGTGCCAGCATCGGAAGGGGGTTCACTGAAGCTTTCTTT. This gives the protein CASIGRGFTEAFF.

Notes on this clonotype: A junction end diverges from the germline sequence, so it may reflect a read error. The V and J genes are TRBV12-3 or TRBV12-4 and TRBJ1-1; weak D call: TRBD1 (6 bases). The CDR3 loop spans 15 amino acids. The DNA for the CDR3 is TGTGCCAGCAGTCTTGGCGATGGGGGGGACACTGAAGCTCTCTTT. Amino acid sequence: CASSLGDGGDTEALF.

The sample holds many counts of this clonotype. This chain connects TRBV12-3 or TRBV12-4 to TRBJ2-5, with 9 bases matching TRBD1. The DNA end lines up better with TRBJ2-7; the J call may be wrong. This CDR3 is built from 14 residues. For the CDR3, the DNA is TGTGCCAGCAGTTCTTGGACAGGGGTAAACGAGCAGTACTTC. Residues: CASSSWTGVNEQYF.

This sequence joins TRBV6-6 and TRBJ2-3; 8 bases map to TRBD1. Germline CDR1 is MNHNY and CDR2 is SVGAGI (reference sequence). The CDR3 has 18 residues. J was trimmed by 1 base and V by 5 bases; bases with no gene match: 14. Here the CDR3 reads CASSSAGTGVLRTDTQYF. CDR3 DNA sequence: TGTGCCAGCAGTAGCGCCGGGACAGGTGTCCTCCGCACAGATACGCAGTATTTT.

The table lists this clonotype with a few counts. V gene TRBV20-1 combines with J gene TRBJ2-5, with TRBD2 matching 11 bases. This CDR3 contains 16 residues. Germline loops: CDR1 DFQATT, CDR2 SNEGSKA (reference sequence). Trimming took 0 bases from V and 4 from J; bases not matched to a gene: 7. This chain's CDR3 is CSARDPSGGTPETQYF. CDR3 sequence (DNA): TGCAGTGCTAGAGATCCTAGCGGGGGGACCCCAGAGACCCAGTACTTC.

CDR3 sequence (DNA): TGTGCCAGCTCACCACTAGGGTTAGCAGGGGAGACCCAGTACTTC. It specifies CASSPLGLAGETQYF. The gene calls are TRBV18 and TRBJ2-5, with D possibly being TRBD1 (5 bases). The length of the CDR3 is 15 residues. Deletions cut 1 base from V and 5 bases from J, with 14 bases between. Germline assignment: CDR1 KGHSH and CDR2 LQKENI.